The 5 T cell receptor beta chains listed next were all sequenced from one sample in a study of T cells in localized non-small cell lung cancer. The repertoire was sequenced with immunoSEQ multiplex PCR; TCRdb's copy has only in-frame clones and lacks some. This table holds about 9,800 clones, around two fifths found once. The sample here was lymph node tissue, taken before any cancer treatment. Receptors were obtained from a woman aged 40-69 years with stage I lung adenocarcinoma.

The chain joins TRBV30 to TRBJ2-1; maybe TRBD1 (6 bases). Per the germline V gene, CDR1 is GTSNPN and CDR2 is SVGIG (reference sequence). The CDR3 runs to 17 residues. V was shortened by 2 bases and J by 7 bases, with 24 bases between the two germline ends. The CDR3 sequence is CAWSKIIRDKPRNEQFF. In nucleotides, the CDR3 is TGTGCCTGGAGTAAAATCATCCGGGACAAACCCCGTAATGAGCAGTTCTTC.

This clone was counted only a few times. The chain recombines TRBV6-9 with TRBJ1-1, with D unclear. V lost 10 bases and J 11 bases, leaving 17 bases between the germline ends. Germline V gene data show CDR1 as MNHGY and CDR2 as SVAAGI. The CDR3 sequence is 11 residues long. CDR3 residues: CAMVLGAGAFF. The CDR3 region has the DNA TGTGCCATGGTGTTAGGCGCGGGGGCTTTCTTT.

The rearrangement uses TRBV7-7 and TRBJ2-1; D might be TRBD2 (5 bases). V lost 5 bases, J lost 4 bases, and 15 bases lay in between. Looked up from germline, CDR1 is SSHAT and CDR2 is FNYEAQ (reference sequence). The CDR3 sequence is 15 residues long. This CDR3 reads CASSPEGGPYNEQFF. CDR3 DNA: TGTGCCAGCAGCCCCGAAGGAGGACCTTACAATGAGCAGTTCTTC. Complete variable domain (other parts from reference TRBV7-7 and TRBJ2-1): GAGVSQSPRYKVTKRGQDVTLRCDPISSHATLYWYQQALGQGPEFLTYFNYEAQPDKSGLPSDRFSAERPEGSISTLTIQRTEQRDSAMYRCASSPEGGPYNEQFFGPGTRLTVL.

The V gene is TRBV1, the J gene TRBJ2-2; the listed D gene, TRBD2, was not tested against the DNA. TRBV1 is annotated as a pseudogene. The CDR3 loop spans 15 amino acids. CDR3 bases: TGCGCCAGCAGCCATCTAGCGCCCGCGAAGAGGGAGCTGTTTTTT. As protein: CASSHLAPAKRELFF.

The chain is built from TRBV19 and TRBJ2-5, with D perhaps TRBD1 (6 bases). The CDR3 spans 13 residues. CDR1 is LNHDA, CDR2 SQIVND, per germline (reference sequence). V lost 6 bases to trimming and J lost 5 bases, with 13 bases between them. The chain's CDR3 is CASSPQGWETQYF. CDR3 DNA sequence: TGTGCCAGTAGCCCACAGGGTTGGGAGACCCAGTACTTC.